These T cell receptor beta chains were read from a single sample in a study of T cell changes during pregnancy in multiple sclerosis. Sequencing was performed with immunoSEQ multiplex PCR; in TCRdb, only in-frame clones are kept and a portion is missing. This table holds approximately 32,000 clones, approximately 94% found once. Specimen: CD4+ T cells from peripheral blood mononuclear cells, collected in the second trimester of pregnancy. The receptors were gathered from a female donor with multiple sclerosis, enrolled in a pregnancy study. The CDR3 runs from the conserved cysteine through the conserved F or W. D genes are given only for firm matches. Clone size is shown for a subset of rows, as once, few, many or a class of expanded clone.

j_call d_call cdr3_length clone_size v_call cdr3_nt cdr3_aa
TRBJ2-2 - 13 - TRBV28 TGTGCCAGCCCCCGGGACACACAAGGGGAGCTGTTTTTT CASPRDTQGELFF
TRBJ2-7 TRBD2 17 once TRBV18 TGTGCCAGCTCACCACCAAGCGGGAGGGACCAAAGACACGAGCAGTACTTC CASSPPSGRDQRHEQYF
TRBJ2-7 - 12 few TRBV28 TGTGCCAGCACAGCAGGGCGCTACGAGCAGTACTTC CASTAGRYEQYF
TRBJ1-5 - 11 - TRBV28 TGTGCCAGCAGCCCGGGAAGGCCCCAGCATTTT CASSPGRPQHF
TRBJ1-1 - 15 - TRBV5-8 TGTGCCAGCAAAACCCTAACAGGGCGGACAGCTGAAGCTTTCTTT CASKTLTGRTAEAFF
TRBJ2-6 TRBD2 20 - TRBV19 TGTGCCAGTAGTATCCGAGTTCTAGCGGGATATTTTTCTGGGGCCAACGTCCTGACTTTC CASSIRVLAGYFSGANVLTF
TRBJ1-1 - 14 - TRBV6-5 TGTGCCAGCAGAAGAGATACAGGGCACACTGAAGCTTTCTTT CASRRDTGHTEAFF
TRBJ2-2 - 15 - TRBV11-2 TGTGCCAGCAGCCCTTGGGCCATTAACACCGGGGAGCTGTTTTTT CASSPWAINTGELFF
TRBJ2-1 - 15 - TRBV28 TGTGCCAGCATTAAGGGGACACCAACCTACAATGAGCAGTTCTTC CASIKGTPTYNEQFF
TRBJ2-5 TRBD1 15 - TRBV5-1 TGCGCCAGCAGCTTGGCCCGTACAGGGGCGGAGACCCAGTACTTC CASSLARTGAETQYF
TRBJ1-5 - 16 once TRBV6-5 TGTGCCAGCAGTTACTCCTTTCCCTATAGCAATCAGCCCCAGCATTTT CASSYSFPYSNQPQHF
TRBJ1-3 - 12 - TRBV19 TGTGCCAGTAGTTCATTCGGGAACACCATATATTTT CASSSFGNTIYF
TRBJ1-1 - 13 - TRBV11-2 TGTGCCAGCAGCTTTCTCCGGGACACTGAAGCTTTCTTT CASSFLRDTEAFF
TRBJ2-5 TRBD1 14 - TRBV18 TGTGCCAGCTCTCGCCAGGGGGCCGGAGAGACCCAGTACTTC CASSRQGAGETQYF
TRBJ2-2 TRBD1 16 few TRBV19 TGTGCCAGTAGTATGAGGGGGCTCAAGAACACCGGGGAGCTGTTTTTT CASSMRGLKNTGELFF
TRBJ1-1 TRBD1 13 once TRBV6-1 TGTGCCAGCAGGGACAGGGCGTTCGTGGAAGCTTTCTTT CASRDRAFVEAFF
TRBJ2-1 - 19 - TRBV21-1 TGTGCCAGCAGCAAAGGACTGCGGGAGGGCGGGCAGGAGTACAATGAGCAGTTCTTC CASSKGLREGGQEYNEQFF